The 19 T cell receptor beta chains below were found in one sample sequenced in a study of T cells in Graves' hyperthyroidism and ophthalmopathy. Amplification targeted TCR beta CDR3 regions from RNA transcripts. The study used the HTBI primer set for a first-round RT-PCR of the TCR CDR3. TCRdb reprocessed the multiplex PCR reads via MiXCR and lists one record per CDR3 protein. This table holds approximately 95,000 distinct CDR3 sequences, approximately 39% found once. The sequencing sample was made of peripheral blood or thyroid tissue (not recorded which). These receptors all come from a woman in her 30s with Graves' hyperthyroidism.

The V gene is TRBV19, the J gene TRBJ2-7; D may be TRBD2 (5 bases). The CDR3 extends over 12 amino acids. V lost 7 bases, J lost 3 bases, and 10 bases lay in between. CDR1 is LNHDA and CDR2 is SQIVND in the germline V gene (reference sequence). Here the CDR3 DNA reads TGTGCCAGTATAGGACTGAACTACGAGCAGTACTTC. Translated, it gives CASIGLNYEQYF.

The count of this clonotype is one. This CDR3 reads CATSTVRRLAGGNEQYF. In nucleotides, the CDR3 is TGTGCCACCAGCACCGTAAGACGACTAGCGGGAGGGAACGAGCAGTACTTC. The genes are TRBV15 and TRBJ2-7, with TRBD2 matching 14 bases. The CDR3 has 17 amino acids. Germline CDR1 is LNHNV and CDR2 is YYDKDF (reference sequence). V lost 4 bases and J lost 5; bases outside the gene matches: 10. Full variable domain (outside the CDR3, taken from reference TRBV15 and TRBJ2-7): DAMVIQNPRYQVTQFGKPVTLSCSQTLNHNVMYWYQQKSSQAPKLLFHYYDKDFNNEADTPDNFQSRRPNTSFCFLDIRSPGLGDTAMYLCATSTVRRLAGGNEQYFGPGTRLTVT.

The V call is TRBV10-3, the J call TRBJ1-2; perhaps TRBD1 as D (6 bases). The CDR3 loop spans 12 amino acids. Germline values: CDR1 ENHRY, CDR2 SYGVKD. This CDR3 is CAFRTANYGYTF. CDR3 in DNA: TGTGCGTTCCGGACAGCAAACTATGGCTACACCTTC.

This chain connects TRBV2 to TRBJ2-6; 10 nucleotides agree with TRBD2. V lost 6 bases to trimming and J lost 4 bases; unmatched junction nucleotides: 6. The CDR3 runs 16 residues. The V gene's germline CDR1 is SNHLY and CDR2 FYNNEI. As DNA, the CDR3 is TGTGCCAGCAGCTTCACGGGACTAGCGGGGGCCAACGTCCTGACTTTC. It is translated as CASSFTGLAGANVLTF.

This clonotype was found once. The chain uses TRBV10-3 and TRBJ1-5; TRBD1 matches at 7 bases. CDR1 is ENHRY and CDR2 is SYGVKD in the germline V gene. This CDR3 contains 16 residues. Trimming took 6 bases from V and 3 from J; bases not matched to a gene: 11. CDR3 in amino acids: CAISSKQGSFNQPQHF. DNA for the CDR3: TGTGCCATCAGCTCGAAACAGGGGAGTTTCAATCAGCCCCAGCATTTT.

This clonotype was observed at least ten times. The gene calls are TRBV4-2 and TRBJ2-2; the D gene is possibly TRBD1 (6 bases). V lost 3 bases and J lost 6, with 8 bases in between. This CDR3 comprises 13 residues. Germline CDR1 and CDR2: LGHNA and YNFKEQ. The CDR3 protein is CASSQGAAGELFF. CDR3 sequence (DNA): TGTGCCAGCAGCCAGGGGGCTGCCGGGGAGCTGTTTTTT.

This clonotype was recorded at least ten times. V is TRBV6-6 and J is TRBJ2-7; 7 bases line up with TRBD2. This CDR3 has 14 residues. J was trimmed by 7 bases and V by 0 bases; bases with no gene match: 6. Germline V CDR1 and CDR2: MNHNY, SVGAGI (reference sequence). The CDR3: CASSYSGGPREQYF. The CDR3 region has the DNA TGTGCCAGCAGTTACTCGGGAGGGCCTCGGGAGCAGTACTTC.

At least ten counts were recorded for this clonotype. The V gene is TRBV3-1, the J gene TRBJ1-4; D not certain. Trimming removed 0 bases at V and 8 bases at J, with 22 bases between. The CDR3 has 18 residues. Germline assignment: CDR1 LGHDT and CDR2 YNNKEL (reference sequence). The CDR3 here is CASSQESTVRRSQEKLFF. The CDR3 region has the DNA TGTGCCAGCAGCCAAGAAAGCACGGTGCGGCGCAGCCAGGAAAAACTGTTTTTT.

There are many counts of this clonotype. The CDR3 nucleotides are TGTGCCAGTACGGGGGGAAGAGCTGGGGCCAACGTCCTGACTTTC. Protein product: CASTGGRAGANVLTF. The V call is TRBV19, the J call TRBJ2-6; TRBD2 agrees at 7 bases. CDR1 is LNHDA, CDR2 SQIVND, per germline (reference sequence). The J segment lost 2 bases and the V segment lost 7 bases, leaving 5 bases of the junction unmatched. The CDR3 consists of 15 residues.

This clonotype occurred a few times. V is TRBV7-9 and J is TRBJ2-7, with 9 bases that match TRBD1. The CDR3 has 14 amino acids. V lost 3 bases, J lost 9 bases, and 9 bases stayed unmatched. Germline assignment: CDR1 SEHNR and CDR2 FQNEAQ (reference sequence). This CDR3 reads CASSLGTGHSVQYF. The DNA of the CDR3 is TGTGCCAGCAGCTTGGGGACAGGGCATAGCGTGCAGTACTTC.

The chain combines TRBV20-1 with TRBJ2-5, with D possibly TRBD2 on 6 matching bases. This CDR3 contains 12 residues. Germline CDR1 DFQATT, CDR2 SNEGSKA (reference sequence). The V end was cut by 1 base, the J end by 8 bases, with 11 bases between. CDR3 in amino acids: CSARAGEATQYF. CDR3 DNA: TGCAGTGCTAGAGCGGGAGAGGCTACCCAGTACTTC.

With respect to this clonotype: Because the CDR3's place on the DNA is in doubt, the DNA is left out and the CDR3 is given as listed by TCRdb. The chain's CDR3 is CASSLIGPEQYFGELFF. V is TRBV7-2 and J is TRBJ2-2; the table's TRBD2 call for D was not verified on the DNA. 17 amino acids form the CDR3, both terminal residues included. Germline lookup yields CDR1 SGHTA and CDR2 FQGNSA.

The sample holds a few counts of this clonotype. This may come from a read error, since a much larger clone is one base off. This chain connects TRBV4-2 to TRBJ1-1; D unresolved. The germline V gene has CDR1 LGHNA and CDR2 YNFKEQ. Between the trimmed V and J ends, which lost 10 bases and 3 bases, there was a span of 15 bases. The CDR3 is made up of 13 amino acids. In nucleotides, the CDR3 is TGTGCCACGGCCGCCCCTCTAGACACTGAAGCTTTCTTT. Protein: CATAAPLDTEAFF.

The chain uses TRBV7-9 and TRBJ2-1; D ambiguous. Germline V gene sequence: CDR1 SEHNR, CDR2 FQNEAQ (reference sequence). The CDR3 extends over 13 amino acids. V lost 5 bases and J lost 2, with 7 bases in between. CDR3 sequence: CASSPAAYNEQFF. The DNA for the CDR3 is TGTGCCAGCAGCCCGGCCGCCTACAATGAGCAGTTCTTC.

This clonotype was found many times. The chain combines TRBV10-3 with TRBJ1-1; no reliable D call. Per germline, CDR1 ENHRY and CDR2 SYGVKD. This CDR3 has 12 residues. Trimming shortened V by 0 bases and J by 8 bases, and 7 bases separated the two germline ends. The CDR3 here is CAISESGFEAFF. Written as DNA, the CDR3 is TGTGCCATCAGTGAGTCTGGTTTCGAAGCTTTCTTT.

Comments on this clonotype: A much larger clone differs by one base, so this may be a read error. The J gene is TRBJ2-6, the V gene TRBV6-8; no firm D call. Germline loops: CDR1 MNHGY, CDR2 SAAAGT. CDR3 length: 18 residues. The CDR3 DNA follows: TGTGCCAGCTGTTACCTCCTTGCATGGAGACCTGGGGCCAACGTCCTGACTTTC. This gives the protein CASCYLLAWRPGANVLTF.

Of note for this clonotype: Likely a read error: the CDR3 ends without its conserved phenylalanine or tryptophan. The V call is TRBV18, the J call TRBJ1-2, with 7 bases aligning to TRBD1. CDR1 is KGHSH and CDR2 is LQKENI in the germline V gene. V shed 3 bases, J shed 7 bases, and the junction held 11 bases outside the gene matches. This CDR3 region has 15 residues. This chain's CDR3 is CASSPYTGEGGGYTL. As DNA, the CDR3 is TGTGCCAGCTCACCGTATACAGGGGAAGGAGGTGGCTACACCCTC.

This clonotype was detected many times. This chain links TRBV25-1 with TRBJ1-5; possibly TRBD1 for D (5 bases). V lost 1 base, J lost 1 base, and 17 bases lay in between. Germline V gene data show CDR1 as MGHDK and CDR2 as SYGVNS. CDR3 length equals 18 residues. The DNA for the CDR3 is TGTGCCAGCAGTGAATGGATGGTAGCAGGGTCGAGCAATCAGCCCCAGCATTTT. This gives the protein CASSEWMVAGSSNQPQHF.

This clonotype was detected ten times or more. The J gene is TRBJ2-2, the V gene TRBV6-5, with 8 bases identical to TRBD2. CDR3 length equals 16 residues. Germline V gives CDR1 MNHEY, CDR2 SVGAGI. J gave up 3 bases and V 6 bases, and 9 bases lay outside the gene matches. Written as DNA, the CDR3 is TGTGCCAGCAGCCCAAGCGGGAGCCTGGACACCGGGGAGCTGTTTTTT. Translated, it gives CASSPSGSLDTGELFF.